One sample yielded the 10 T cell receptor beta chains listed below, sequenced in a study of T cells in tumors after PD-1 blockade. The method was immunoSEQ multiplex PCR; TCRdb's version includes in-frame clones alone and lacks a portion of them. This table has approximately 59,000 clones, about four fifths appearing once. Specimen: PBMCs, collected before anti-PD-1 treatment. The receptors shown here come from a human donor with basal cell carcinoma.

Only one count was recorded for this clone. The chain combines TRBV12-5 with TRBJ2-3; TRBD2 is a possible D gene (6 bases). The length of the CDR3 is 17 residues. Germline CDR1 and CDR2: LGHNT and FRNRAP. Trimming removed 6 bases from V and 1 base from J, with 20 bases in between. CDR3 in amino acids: CASGSGTAVDGTDTQYF. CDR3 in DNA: TGTGCTAGTGGATCCGGGACTGCCGTTGATGGCACAGATACGCAGTATTTT.

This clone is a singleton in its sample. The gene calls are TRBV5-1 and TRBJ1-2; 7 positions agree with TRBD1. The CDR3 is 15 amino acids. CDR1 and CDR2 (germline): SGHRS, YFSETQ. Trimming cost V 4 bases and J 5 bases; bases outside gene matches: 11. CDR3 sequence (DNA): TGCGCCAGCAGCCCGGTTGGGACAGCCAGTTATGGCTACACCTTC. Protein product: CASSPVGTASYGYTF.

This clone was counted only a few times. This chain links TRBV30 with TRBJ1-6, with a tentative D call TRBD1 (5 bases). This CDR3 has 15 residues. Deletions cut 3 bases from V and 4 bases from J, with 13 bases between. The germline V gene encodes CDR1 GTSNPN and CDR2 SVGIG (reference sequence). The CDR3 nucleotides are TGTGCCTGGAGGCAGGCTGGGGGATATAATTCACCCCTCCACTTT. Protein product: CAWRQAGGYNSPLHF.

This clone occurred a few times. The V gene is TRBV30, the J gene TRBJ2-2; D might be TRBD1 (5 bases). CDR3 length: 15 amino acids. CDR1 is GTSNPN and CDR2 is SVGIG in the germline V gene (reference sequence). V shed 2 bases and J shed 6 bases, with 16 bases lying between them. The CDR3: CAWSSRQLLPGELFF. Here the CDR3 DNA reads TGTGCCTGGAGTTCCCGACAGTTACTACCCGGGGAGCTGTTTTTT.

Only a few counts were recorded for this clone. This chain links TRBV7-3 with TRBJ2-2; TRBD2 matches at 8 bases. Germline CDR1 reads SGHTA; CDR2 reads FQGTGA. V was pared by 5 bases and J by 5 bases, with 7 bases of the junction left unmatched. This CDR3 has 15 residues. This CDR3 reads CASSATQRGTGELFF. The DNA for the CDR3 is TGTGCCAGCAGCGCTACCCAGCGGGGGACCGGGGAGCTGTTTTTT.

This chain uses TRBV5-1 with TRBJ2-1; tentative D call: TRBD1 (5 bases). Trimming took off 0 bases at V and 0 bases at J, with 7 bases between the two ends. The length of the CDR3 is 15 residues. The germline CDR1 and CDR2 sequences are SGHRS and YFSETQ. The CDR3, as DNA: TGCGCCAGCAGCTTGGGACAGCTCTCCTACAATGAGCAGTTCTTC. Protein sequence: CASSLGQLSYNEQFF. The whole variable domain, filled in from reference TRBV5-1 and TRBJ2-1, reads KAGVTQTPRYLIKTRGQQVTLSCSPISGHRSVSWYQQTPGQGLQFLFEYFSETQRNKGNFPGRFSGRQFSNSRSEMNVSTLELGDSALYLCASSLGQLSYNEQFFGPGTRLTVL.

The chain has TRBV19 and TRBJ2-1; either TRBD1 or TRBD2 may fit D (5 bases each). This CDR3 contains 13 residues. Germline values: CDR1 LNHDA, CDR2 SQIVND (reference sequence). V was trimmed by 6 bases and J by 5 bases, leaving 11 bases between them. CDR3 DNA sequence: TGTGCCAGTAGGATGGGACGGGACAATGAGCAGTTCTTC. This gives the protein CASRMGRDNEQFF.

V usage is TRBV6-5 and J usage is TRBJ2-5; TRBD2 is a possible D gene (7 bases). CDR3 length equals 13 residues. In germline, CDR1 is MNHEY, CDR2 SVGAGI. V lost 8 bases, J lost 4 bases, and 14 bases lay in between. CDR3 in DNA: TGTGCCAGCGAGGGGGGCGGGGGAGAGACCCAGTACTTC. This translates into CASEGGGGETQYF.

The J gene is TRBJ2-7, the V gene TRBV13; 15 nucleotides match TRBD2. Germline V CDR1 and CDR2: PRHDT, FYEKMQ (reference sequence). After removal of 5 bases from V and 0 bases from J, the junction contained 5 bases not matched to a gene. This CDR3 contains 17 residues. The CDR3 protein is CASSIGTSGGHSYEQYF. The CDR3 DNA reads TGTGCCAGCAGCATCGGGACTAGCGGGGGGCACTCCTACGAGCAGTACTTC.

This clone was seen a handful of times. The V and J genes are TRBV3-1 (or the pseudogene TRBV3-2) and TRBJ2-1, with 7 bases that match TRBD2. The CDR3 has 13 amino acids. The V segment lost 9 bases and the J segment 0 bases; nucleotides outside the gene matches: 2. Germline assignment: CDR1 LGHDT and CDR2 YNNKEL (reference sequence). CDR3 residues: CASRGVSYNEQFF. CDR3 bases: TGTGCCAGTCGGGGGGTCTCCTACAATGAGCAGTTCTTC.